This T cell receptor (beta chain) was sequenced during a study of T cells in Graves' hyperthyroidism and ophthalmopathy. Study findings and constraints: Most expanded thyroid clonotypes above 0.001 also appeared in blood.

This clonotype came up many times. The antigen is undetermined. Graves' hyperthyroidism was deemed stable absent ophthalmopathy progression within 18 months. Lactation, pregnancy, other autoimmune disease or uncontrolled infection led to exclusion of patients. The PBMCs were taken from about 10 ml of fresh peripheral blood. Germline V gives CDR1 SGHTA, CDR2 FQGNSA. The CDR3 runs to 15 residues. Trimming cost V 5 bases and J 7 bases; bases outside gene matches: 10. Amplification yielded TCR beta CDR3 regions, with RNA transcripts as the source. The TCR CDR3 was amplified in a first-round RT-PCR using the HTBI primer set. TCRdb reanalysed the multiplex PCR reads using MiXCR and keeps one entry per CDR3 protein. The table has approximately 400,000 distinct CDR3 sequences, around a sixth seen once.

This receptor was obtained from a woman aged 18-29 years with Graves' hyperthyroidism. Sequencing used blood. The chain is built from TRBV7-2 and TRBJ2-3; 9 bases map to TRBD2. CDR3: CASSPLAGGPNTQYF. For the CDR3, the DNA is TGTGCCAGCAGCCCTCTTGCGGGGGGGCCAAATACGCAGTATTTT. The whole variable domain, filled in from reference TRBV7-2 and TRBJ2-3, reads GAGVSQSPSNKVTEKGKDVELRCDPISGHTALYWYRQSLGQGLEFLIYFQGNSAPDKSGLPSDRFSAERTGGSVSTLTIQRTQQEDSAVYLCASSPLAGGPNTQYFGPGTRLTVL.